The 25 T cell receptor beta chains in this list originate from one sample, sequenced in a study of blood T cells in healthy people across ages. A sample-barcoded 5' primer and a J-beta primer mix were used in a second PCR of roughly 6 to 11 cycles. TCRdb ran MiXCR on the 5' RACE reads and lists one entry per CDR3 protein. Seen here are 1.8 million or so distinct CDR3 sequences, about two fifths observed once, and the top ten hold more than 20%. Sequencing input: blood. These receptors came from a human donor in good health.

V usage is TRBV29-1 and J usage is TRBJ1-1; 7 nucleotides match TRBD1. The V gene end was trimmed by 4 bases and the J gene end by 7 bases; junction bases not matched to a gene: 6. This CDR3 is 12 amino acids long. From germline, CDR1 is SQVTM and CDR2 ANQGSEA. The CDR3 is CSVGAGGVEAFF. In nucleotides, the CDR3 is TGCAGCGTTGGCGCAGGGGGGGTTGAAGCTTTCTTT.

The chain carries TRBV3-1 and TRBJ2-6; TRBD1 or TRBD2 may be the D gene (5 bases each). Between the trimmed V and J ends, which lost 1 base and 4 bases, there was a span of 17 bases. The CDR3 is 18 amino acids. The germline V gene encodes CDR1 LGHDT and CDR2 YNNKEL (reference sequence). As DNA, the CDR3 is TGTGCCAGCAGCCAAGGATCTTTTGGGGGTTCCGGGGCCAACGTCCTGACTTTC. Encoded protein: CASSQGSFGGSGANVLTF. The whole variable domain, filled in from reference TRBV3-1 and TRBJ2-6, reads DTAVSQTPKYLVTQMGNDKSIKCEQNLGHDTMYWYKQDSKKFLKIMFSYNNKELIINETVPNRFSPKSPDKAHLNLHINSLELGDSAVYFCASSQGSFGGSGANVLTFGAGSRLTVL.

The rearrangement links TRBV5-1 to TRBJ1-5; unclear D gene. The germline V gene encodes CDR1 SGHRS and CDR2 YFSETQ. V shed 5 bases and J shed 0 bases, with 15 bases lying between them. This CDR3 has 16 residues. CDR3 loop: CASRPTPGISNQPQHF. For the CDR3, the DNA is TGCGCCAGCAGACCCACTCCGGGTATTAGCAATCAGCCCCAGCATTTT.

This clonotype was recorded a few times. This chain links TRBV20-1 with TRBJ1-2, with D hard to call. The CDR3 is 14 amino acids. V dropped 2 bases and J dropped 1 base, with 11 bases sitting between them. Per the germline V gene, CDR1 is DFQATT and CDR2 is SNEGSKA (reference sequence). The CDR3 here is CSARSGSDNYGYTF. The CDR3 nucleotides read TGCAGTGCTAGATCCGGGTCCGATAACTATGGCTACACCTTC.

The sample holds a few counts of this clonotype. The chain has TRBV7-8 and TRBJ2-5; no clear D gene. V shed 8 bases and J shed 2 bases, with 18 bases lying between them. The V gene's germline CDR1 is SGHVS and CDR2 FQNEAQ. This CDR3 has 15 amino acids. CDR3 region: CASSPRVVQQETQYF. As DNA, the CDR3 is TGTGCCAGCTCACCTAGGGTTGTTCAGCAAGAGACCCAGTACTTC.

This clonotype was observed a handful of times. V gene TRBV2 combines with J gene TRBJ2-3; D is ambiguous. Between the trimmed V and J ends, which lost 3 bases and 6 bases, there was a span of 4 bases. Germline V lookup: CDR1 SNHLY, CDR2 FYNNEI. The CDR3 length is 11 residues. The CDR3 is CASSDLDTQYF. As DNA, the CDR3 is TGTGCCAGCAGTGATTTGGATACGCAGTATTTT.

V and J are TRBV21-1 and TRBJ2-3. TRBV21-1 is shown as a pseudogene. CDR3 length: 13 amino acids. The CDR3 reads CASSGHTMDTQYF. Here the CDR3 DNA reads TGTGCCAGCAGCGGTCACACTATGGATACGCAGTATTTT.

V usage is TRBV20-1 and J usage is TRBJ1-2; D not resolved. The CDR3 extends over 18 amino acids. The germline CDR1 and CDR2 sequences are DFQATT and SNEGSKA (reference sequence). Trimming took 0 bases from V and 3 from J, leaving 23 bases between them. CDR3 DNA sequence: TGCAGTGCTAGAGATTGGATCATTCGCCGGGAGGAAGACTATGGCTACACCTTC. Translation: CSARDWIIRREEDYGYTF.

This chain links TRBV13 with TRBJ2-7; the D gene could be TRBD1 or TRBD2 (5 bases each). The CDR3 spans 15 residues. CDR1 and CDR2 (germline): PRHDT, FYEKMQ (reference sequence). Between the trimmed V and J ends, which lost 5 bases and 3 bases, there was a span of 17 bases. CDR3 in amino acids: CASSRRAGRGYEQYF. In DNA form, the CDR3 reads TGTGCCAGCAGCCGACGTGCAGGGAGAGGCTACGAGCAGTACTTC.

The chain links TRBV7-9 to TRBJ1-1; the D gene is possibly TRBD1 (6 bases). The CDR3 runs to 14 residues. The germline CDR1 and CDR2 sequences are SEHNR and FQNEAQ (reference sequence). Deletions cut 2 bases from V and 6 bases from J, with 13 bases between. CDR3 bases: TGTGCCAGCAGCTTACGGGCGGGGGCGTCTGAAGCTTTCTTT. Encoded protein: CASSLRAGASEAFF. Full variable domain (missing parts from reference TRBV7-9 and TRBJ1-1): DTGVSQNPRHKITKRGQNVTFRCDPISEHNRLYWYRQTLGQGPEFLTYFQNEAQLEKSRLLSDRFSAERPKGSFSTLEIQRTEQGDSAMYLCASSLRAGASEAFFGQGTRLTVV.

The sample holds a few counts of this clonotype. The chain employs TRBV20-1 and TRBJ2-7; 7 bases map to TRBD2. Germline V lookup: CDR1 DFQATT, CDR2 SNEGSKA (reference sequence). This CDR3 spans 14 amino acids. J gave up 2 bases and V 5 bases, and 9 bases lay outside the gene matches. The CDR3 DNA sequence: TGCAGTGCTGGGAGGGGTTTCGGAACCTACGAGCAGTACTTC. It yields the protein CSAGRGFGTYEQYF.

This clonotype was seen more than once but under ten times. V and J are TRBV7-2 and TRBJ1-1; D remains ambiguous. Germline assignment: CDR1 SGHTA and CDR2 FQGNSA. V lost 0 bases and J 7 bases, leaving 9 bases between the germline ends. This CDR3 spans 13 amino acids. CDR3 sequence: CASSLAVGFEAFF. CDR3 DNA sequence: TGTGCCAGCAGCTTAGCGGTGGGGTTTGAAGCTTTCTTT.

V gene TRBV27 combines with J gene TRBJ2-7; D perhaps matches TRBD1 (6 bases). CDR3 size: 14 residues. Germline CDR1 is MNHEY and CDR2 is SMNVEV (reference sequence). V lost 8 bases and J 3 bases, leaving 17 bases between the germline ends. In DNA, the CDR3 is TGTGCCAGCGGGCCAACAGGGAGAGTCTACGAGCAGTACTTC. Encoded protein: CASGPTGRVYEQYF.

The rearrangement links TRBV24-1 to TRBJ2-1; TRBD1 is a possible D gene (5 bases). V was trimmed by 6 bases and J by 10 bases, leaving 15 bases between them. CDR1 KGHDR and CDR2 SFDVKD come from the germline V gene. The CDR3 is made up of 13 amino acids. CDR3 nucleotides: TGTGCCACCAGTAATTGGCAGGGCAGGGAGCAGTTCTTC. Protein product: CATSNWQGREQFF.

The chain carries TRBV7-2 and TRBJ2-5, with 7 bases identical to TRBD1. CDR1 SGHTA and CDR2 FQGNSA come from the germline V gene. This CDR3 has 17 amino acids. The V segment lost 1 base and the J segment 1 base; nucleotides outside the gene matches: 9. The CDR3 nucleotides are TGTGCCAGCAGCTTAGTTACGGGACAGCTATTCCAAGAGACCCAGTACTTC. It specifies CASSLVTGQLFQETQYF.

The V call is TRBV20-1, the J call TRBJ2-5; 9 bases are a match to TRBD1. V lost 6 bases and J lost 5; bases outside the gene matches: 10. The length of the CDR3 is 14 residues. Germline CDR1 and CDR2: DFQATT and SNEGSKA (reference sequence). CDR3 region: CSAGIGQGKETQYF. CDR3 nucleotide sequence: TGCAGTGCGGGCATCGGACAGGGGAAGGAGACCCAGTACTTC.

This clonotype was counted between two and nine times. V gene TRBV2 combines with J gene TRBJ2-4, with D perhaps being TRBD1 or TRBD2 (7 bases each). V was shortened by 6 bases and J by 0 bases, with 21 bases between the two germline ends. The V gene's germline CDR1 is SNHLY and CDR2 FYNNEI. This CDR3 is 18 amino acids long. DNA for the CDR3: TGTGCCAGCAGCTGGACAGGAGCGGGGACGCTAGCCAAAAACATTCAGTACTTC. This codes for CASSWTGAGTLAKNIQYF. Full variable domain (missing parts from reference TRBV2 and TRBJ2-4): EPEVTQTPSHQVTQMGQEVILRCVPISNHLYFYWYRQILGQKVEFLVSFYNNEISEKSEIFDDQFSVERPDGSNFTLKIRSTKLEDSAMYFCASSWTGAGTLAKNIQYFGAGTRLSVL.

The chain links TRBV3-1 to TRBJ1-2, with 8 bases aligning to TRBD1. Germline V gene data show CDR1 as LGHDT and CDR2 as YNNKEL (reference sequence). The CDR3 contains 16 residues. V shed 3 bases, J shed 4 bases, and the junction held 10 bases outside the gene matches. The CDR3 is CASSQPDRAPTYGYTF. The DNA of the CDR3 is TGTGCCAGCAGCCAGCCGGACAGGGCCCCCACCTATGGCTACACCTTC.

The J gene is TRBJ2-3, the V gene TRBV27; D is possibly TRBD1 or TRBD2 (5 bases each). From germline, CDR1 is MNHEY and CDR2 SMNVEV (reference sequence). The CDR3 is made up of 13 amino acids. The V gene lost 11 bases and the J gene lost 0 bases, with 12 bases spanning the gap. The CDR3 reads CAGEGPSTDTQYF. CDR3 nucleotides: TGTGCCGGCGAGGGGCCGAGCACAGATACGCAGTATTTT.

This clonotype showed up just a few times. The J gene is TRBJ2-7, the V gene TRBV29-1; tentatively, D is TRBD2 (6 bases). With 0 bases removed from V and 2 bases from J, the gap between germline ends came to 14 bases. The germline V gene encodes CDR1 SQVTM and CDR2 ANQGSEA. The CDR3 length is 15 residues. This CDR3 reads CSVEDLEGRPYEQYF. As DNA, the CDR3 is TGCAGCGTTGAAGATCTGGAGGGGCGCCCCTACGAGCAGTACTTC.

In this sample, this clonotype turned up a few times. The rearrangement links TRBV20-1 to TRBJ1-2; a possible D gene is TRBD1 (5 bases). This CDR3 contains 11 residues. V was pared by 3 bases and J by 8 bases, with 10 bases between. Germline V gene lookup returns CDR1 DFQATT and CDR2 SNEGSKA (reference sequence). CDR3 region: CSARGTGGYTF. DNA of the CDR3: TGCAGTGCTAGGGGGACGGGCGGCTACACCTTC.

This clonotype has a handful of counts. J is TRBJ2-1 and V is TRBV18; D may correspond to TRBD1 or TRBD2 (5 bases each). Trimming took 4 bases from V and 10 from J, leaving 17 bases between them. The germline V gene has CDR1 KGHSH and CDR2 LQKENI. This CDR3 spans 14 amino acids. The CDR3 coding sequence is TGTGCCAGCTCACTTAGGGACGACCTCAGAGAGCAGTTCTTC. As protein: CASSLRDDLREQFF.

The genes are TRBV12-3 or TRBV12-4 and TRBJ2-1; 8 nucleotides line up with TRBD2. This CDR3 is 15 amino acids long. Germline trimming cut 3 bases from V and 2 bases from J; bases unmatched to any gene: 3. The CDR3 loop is CASSLRGETYNEQFF. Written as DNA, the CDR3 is TGTGCCAGCAGTTTGCGGGGGGAGACCTACAATGAGCAGTTCTTC.

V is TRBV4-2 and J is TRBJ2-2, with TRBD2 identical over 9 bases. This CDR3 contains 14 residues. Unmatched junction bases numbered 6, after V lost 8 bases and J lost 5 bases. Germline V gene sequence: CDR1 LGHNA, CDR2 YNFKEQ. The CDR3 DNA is TGTGCCAGCCGATTAGCGGGGGAAACCGGGGAGCTGTTTTTT. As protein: CASRLAGETGELFF.

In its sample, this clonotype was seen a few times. This CDR3 is CASKPVRHTGELFF. The CDR3 bases are TGTGCCAGCAAACCGGTCCGGCACACCGGGGAGCTGTTTTTT. V is TRBV6-2 or TRBV6-3 and J is TRBJ2-2; D is unresolved. Germline V CDR1 and CDR2: MNHEY, SVGEGT. V was clipped by 7 bases and J by 3 bases, with 12 bases between them. This CDR3 has 14 amino acids.